The 10 T cell receptor beta chains below were found in one sample sequenced in a study of shared clonotypes between healthy human individuals. Libraries were prepared by immunoSEQ multiplex PCR; TCRdb keeps only in-frame clonotypes and omits some of them. The sample has 2.3 million or so clones, 85% to 95% seen once. The sequenced sample consisted of naive CD4+ T cells from PBMCs. Regarding subset: CD45RA+ positively selected. The origin of the receptors is a man aged 18 to 35 in good health. Some clones in this sample may be carry-over from other donors' samples.

The V call is TRBV18, the J call TRBJ2-1; TRBD2 aligns across 11 bases. This CDR3 region has 13 residues. Germline CDR1 and CDR2: KGHSH and LQKENI. The trim removed 8 bases at V and 9 bases at J, leaving 6 bases unmatched. The CDR3 reads CASTSGRGAEQFF. The CDR3 DNA reads TGTGCCAGCACTAGCGGGAGAGGGGCTGAGCAGTTCTTC.

The chain is built from TRBV11-2 and TRBJ2-7; D unresolved. Germline CDR1 SGHAT, CDR2 FQNNGV. V was clipped by 3 bases and J by 7 bases, with 13 bases between them. The CDR3 extends over 13 amino acids. In nucleotides, the CDR3 is TGTGCCAGCAGCTTGGGTACCATGGGGGAGCAGTACTTC. This encodes CASSLGTMGEQYF.

DNA for the CDR3: TGTGCCAGCAGCGGTGGGGCAGGGAGGAGCTATGGCTACACCTTC. Its protein product is CASSGGAGRSYGYTF. This rearrangement joins TRBV9 to TRBJ1-2, with TRBD1 as a possible D gene (5 bases). The CDR3 covers 15 residues. V lost 3 bases to trimming and J lost 4 bases, with 16 bases between them. Germline-derived CDR1 and CDR2 are SGDLS and YYNGEE.

The chain couples TRBV15 to TRBJ2-7, with no clear D. CDR3 size: 13 residues. The V gene's germline CDR1 is LNHNV and CDR2 YYDKDF (reference sequence). Trimming removed 2 bases at V and 2 bases at J, with 7 bases between. DNA for the CDR3: TGTGCCACCAGCAGAAGTGGGACCTACGAGCAGTACTTC. Its translation: CATSRSGTYEQYF.

CDR3 nucleotide sequence: TGTGCCAGCAGCCCAATGGGCGGGAGGATCACCGGGGAGCTGTTTTTT. It is translated as CASSPMGGRITGELFF. The J gene is TRBJ2-2, the V gene TRBV7-2, with 8 bases fitting TRBD2. Germline V gene data show CDR1 as SGHTA and CDR2 as FQGNSA. CDR3 length: 16 residues. The ends lost 5 bases at V and 4 bases at J; junction bases unmatched: 9.

The chain is built from TRBV15 and TRBJ1-4, with D perhaps TRBD1 (5 bases). V was trimmed by 6 bases and J by 0 bases, leaving 8 bases between them. The CDR3 loop spans 14 amino acids. Germline CDR1 LNHNV, CDR2 YYDKDF (reference sequence). The CDR3 nucleotides are TGTGCCACCAGTAAGACAGCAACTAATGAAAAACTGTTTTTT. Protein: CATSKTATNEKLFF.

This clone was picked up one time. The V and J genes are TRBV6-5 and TRBJ1-1, with unresolved D. V gave up 2 bases and J gave up 6 bases, with 10 bases separating them. Germline V CDR1 and CDR2: MNHEY, SVGAGI. The CDR3 sequence is 13 residues long. The CDR3 DNA follows: TGTGCCAGCAGTTACAGGACGCCCGCTGAAGCTTTCTTT. Translating gives CASSYRTPAEAFF.

The chain is built from TRBV7-8 and TRBJ2-4; no definite D call. The germline gives CDR1 SGHVS, CDR2 FQNEAQ. With 2 bases removed from V and 8 bases from J, the gap between germline ends came to 16 bases. The CDR3 has 15 amino acids. CDR3 region: CASSLSGILGDIQYF. CDR3 DNA sequence: TGTGCCAGCAGCTTAAGTGGGATCCTTGGGGACATTCAGTACTTC.

The chain has TRBV7-9 and TRBJ1-2; D is uncertain. CDR3 length: 15 residues. Germline loops: CDR1 SEHNR, CDR2 FQNEAQ (reference sequence). V gave up 1 base and J gave up 8 bases, with 17 bases separating them. Written as DNA, the CDR3 is TGTGCCAGCAGCTTAGGAGCAGGCCCCTCAGGAGGCTACACCTTC. Protein: CASSLGAGPSGGYTF.

The V and J genes are TRBV10-3 and TRBJ2-7; 7 nucleotides agree with TRBD2. The CDR3 contains 14 residues. J lost 4 bases, V lost 7 bases, and 10 bases had no gene match. CDR1 ENHRY and CDR2 SYGVKD come from the germline V gene. CDR3 DNA sequence: TGTGCCATCACCCCCGGACTAGACTCTTACGAGCAGTACTTC. It codes for CAITPGLDSYEQYF.